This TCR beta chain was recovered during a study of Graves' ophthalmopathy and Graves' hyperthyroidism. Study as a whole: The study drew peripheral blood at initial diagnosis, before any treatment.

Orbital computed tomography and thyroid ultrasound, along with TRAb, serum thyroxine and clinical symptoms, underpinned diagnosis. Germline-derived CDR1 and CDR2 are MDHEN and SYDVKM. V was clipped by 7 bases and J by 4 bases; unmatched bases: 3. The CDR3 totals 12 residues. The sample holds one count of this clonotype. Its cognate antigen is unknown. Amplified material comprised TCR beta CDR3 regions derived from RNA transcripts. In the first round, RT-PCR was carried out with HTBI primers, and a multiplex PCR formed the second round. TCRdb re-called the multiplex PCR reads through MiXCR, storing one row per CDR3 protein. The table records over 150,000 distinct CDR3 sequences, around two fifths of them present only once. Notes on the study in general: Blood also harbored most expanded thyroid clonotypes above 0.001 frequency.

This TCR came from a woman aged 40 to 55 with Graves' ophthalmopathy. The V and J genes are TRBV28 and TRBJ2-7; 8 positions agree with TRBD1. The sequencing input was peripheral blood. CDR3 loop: CASTDRVYEQYF. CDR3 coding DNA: TGTGCCAGCACGGACAGGGTTTACGAGCAGTACTTC. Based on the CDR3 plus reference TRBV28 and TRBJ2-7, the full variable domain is DVKVTQSSRYLVKRTGEKVFLECVQDMDHENMFWYRQDPGLGLRLIYFSYDVKMKEKGDIPEGYSVSREKKERFSLILESASTNQTSMYLCASTDRVYEQYFGPGTRLTVT.